This T cell receptor beta chain appears in the sequencing data of a study of T-cell memory formation after mild COVID-19. Study information: The study found TCR clusters largely donor specific. Overall study results and limits: CM and EM subsets held most contracting CD4+ clones; EMRA held CD8+ ones. Clones contracting across day 15 to 85 had a balanced CD4/CD8 profile; later expanding clones leaned CD4+.

Using its own MiXCR run on the 5' RACE reads, TCRdb lists one record per CDR3 protein. The sample has some 180,000 distinct CDR3 sequences; roughly 20% are singletons. As for this clonotype: Antigen specificity is unknown.

CDR3 size: 14 residues. Between the trimmed V and J ends, which lost 4 bases and 0 bases, there was a span of 10 bases. In germline, CDR1 is SGDLS, CDR2 YYNGEE. The chain joins TRBV9 to TRBJ1-1, with D maybe TRBD1 (6 bases). The sample comprised PBMCs or a T cell subset sorted from them (not recorded which). The TCR originated in a man aged 18 to 30 who had mild COVID-19 (a few samples of this study predate the infection). Cell type and time point are not known. DNA of the CDR3: TGTGCCAGCAGCCTCACAGGGATGAACACTGAAGCTTTCTTT. Translating it yields CASSLTGMNTEAFF.